The 7 T cell receptor beta chains below all came from one sample that was sequenced in a study of Graves' ophthalmopathy and Graves' hyperthyroidism. Amplification of the TCR beta CDR3 regions used RNA transcripts (as template). A first-round RT-PCR used HTBI primers, followed by a second-round multiplex PCR. TCRdb independently ran MiXCR on the multiplex PCR reads; one entry per CDR3 protein. The sample contains 650,000 to 900,000 distinct CDR3 sequences, 40% of which appear only once. The sequenced material came from peripheral blood. Source of these receptors: an adult man with Graves' ophthalmopathy.

This clonotype came up once. The CDR3 DNA is TGTGCCAGCAGTCTAATTCGGGGAGGCCGGGAGAGTGAAAAACTGTTTTTT. This encodes CASSLIRGGRESEKLFF. The V and J genes are TRBV2 and TRBJ1-4; no clear D. This CDR3 has 17 residues. Germline V lookup: CDR1 SNHLY, CDR2 FYNNEI. Trimming pared 5 bases from V and 7 bases from J, leaving 23 bases between.

Many counts were recorded for this clonotype. The chain is built from TRBV13 and TRBJ1-4; D ambiguous. The germline V and J ends were trimmed by 6 bases and 1 base, with 3 bases remaining between them. The CDR3 has 12 residues. Germline CDR1 reads PRHDT; CDR2 reads FYEKMQ (reference sequence). CDR3 DNA: TGTGCCAGCAGACGAACTAATGAAAAACTGTTTTTT. Residues: CASRRTNEKLFF.

This clonotype was recorded at least ten times. The chain combines TRBV7-9 with TRBJ1-2; D gene uncertain. Germline V CDR1 and CDR2: SEHNR, FQNEAQ (reference sequence). The CDR3 contains 15 residues. V was trimmed by 1 base and J by 2 bases, leaving 11 bases between them. The CDR3 loop reads CASSLVLGSNYGYTF. The CDR3, as DNA: TGTGCCAGCAGCTTAGTCCTAGGCAGCAACTATGGCTACACCTTC. The full variable domain, its missing parts supplied by reference TRBV7-9 and TRBJ1-2, is DTGVSQNPRHKITKRGQNVTFRCDPISEHNRLYWYRQTLGQGPEFLTYFQNEAQLEKSRLLSDRFSAERPKGSFSTLEIQRTEQGDSAMYLCASSLVLGSNYGYTFGSGTRLTVV.

The chain links TRBV25-1 to TRBJ2-5; the D call may be TRBD1 or TRBD2 (5 bases each). Trimming took 11 bases from V and 0 from J, leaving 13 bases between them. The CDR3 loop spans 13 amino acids. The germline CDR1 and CDR2 sequences are MGHDK and SYGVNS. The CDR3 sequence: CAWVGTDQETQYF. CDR3 nucleotides: TGTGCCTGGGTGGGGACGGACCAAGAGACCCAGTACTTC. The entire variable domain, with the rest obtained from reference TRBV25-1 and TRBJ2-5, is as follows: EADIYQTPRYLVIGTGKKITLECSQTMGHDKMYWYQQDPGMELHLIHYSYGVNSTEKGDLSSESTVSRIRTEHFPLTLESARPSHTSQYLCAWVGTDQETQYFGPGTRLLVL.

As concerns this clonotype: One end of the junction is discordant with germline, which a read error may explain. This chain joins TRBV7-9 and TRBJ2-7, with 11 positions matching TRBD2. The CDR3 contains 16 residues. Germline CDR1 reads SEHNR; CDR2 reads FQNEAQ (reference sequence). CDR3 sequence (DNA): TGTGCCAGCAGTTTAGACTCGGGACTAGCGGACTACGAGCAGTACTTC. The encoded protein is CASSLDSGLADYEQYF.

This clonotype was seen a handful of times. The chain links TRBV6-1 to TRBJ1-2, with D possibly matching TRBD1 (6 bases). V lost 3 bases and J 6 bases, leaving 14 bases between the germline ends. There are 14 residues in the CDR3. Germline lookup yields CDR1 MNHNS and CDR2 SASEGT. The CDR3 nucleotides are TGTGCCAGCAGTGACCTTTCTGGGGGCGATGGCTACACCTTC. Amino acids: CASSDLSGGDGYTF.

J is TRBJ1-3 and V is TRBV20-1, with 7 bases matching TRBD1. The germline CDR1 and CDR2 sequences are DFQATT and SNEGSKA (reference sequence). V lost 4 bases and J lost 7; bases outside the gene matches: 4. CDR3 size: 12 residues. The DNA of the CDR3 is TGCAGTGCTATACGGGACAGTAACACCATATATTTT. It yields the protein CSAIRDSNTIYF.